This TCR beta chain was observed in a study of blood T cell repertoires in COVID-19. The CDR3 runs 15 residues. The J segment lost 2 bases and the V segment lost 5 bases, leaving 6 bases of the junction unmatched. Germline V gene lookup returns CDR1 MNHEY and CDR2 SVGAGI. Those who participated ranged in age from about 18 to 89 years and resided in 24 US areas. Some clones are missing from TCRdb's copy, which holds only in-frame ones; the method was immunoSEQ multiplex PCR. The repertoire has about 400,000 clones, approximately 88% of them found once; the top ten carry around 2.1%. Sequencing input: PBMCs or T cells enriched from blood (not recorded which). This receptor was identified in a woman in her forties with acute COVID-19. The V call is TRBV6-5, the J call TRBJ1-5; 7 bases are shared with TRBD1. The CDR3 is CASSNQGGGNQPQHF. The CDR3 coding sequence is TGTGCCAGCAGTAACCAGGGGGGTGGCAATCAGCCCCAGCATTTT.